These 9 T cell receptor beta chains originate from one sample sequenced in a study of T cell responses to AZD1222 COVID-19 vaccine. TCRdb's table, derived via immunoSEQ multiplex PCR, lists solely in-frame clones and lacks some. Counted here are about 120,000 clones, less than 95% occurring once; the ten biggest clones make up almost 5.5%. Source: peripheral blood, taken on day 0 of AZD1222 vaccination. These receptors originate from an adult in good health.

The chain has TRBV6-6 and TRBJ2-7; D perhaps matches TRBD1 (5 bases). The CDR3 runs 15 residues. V was shortened by 2 bases and J by 0 bases, with 11 bases between the two germline ends. Germline V CDR1 and CDR2: MNHNY, SVGAGI (reference sequence). The CDR3 nucleotides read TGTGCCAGCAGTTACATAAGTGACAGCTCCTACGAGCAGTACTTC. Its protein product is CASSYISDSSYEQYF.

The chain links TRBV13 to TRBJ2-7, with D unresolved. Between the trimmed V and J ends, which lost 3 bases and 2 bases, there was a span of 17 bases. Germline CDR1 PRHDT, CDR2 FYEKMQ (reference sequence). This CDR3 is built from 16 residues. CDR3 nucleotides: TGTGCCAGCAGCTTCGATAGGATGGGTGGGGCCTACGAGCAGTACTTC. Encoded protein: CASSFDRMGGAYEQYF.

This chain links TRBV2 with TRBJ1-2, with D tentatively TRBD1 (6 bases). Germline CDR1 and CDR2: SNHLY and FYNNEI. Trimming took 2 bases from V and 6 from J, leaving 10 bases between them. This CDR3 is 13 amino acids long. The CDR3 coding sequence is TGTGCCAGCAGTGAAAGTCAGGGGCATGGCTACACCTTC. It yields the protein CASSESQGHGYTF.

The chain couples TRBV3-1 (or the pseudogene TRBV3-2) to TRBJ1-3, with a possible D match to TRBD1 (5 bases). V was clipped by 4 bases and J by 1 base, with 8 bases between them. There are 14 residues in the CDR3. Germline assignment: CDR1 LGHDT and CDR2 YNNKEL (reference sequence). The CDR3 here is CASSPRESGNTIYF. CDR3 sequence (DNA): TGTGCCAGCAGCCCCAGGGAATCTGGAAACACCATATATTTT.

J is TRBJ1-1 and V is TRBV11-2; a possible D gene is TRBD1 (6 bases). Germline loops: CDR1 SGHAT, CDR2 FQNNGV. The ends were cut back, 2 bases at V and 3 bases at J, with 19 bases in the middle. This CDR3 has 17 amino acids. CDR3 nucleotide sequence: TGTGCCAGCAGCTTATTCCTACGCCGGGGGGCGGACACTGAAGCTTTCTTT. Translating it yields CASSLFLRRGADTEAFF.

The chain joins TRBV30 to TRBJ1-4; D gene uncertain. Trimming cost V 2 bases and J 10 bases, with 23 bases left between them. CDR3 size: 16 residues. In germline, CDR1 is GTSNPN, CDR2 SVGIG (reference sequence). Written as DNA, the CDR3 is TGTGCCTGGAGTAGTAGAGGGAGTGAACAGTTGCGAAAACTGTTTTTT. Protein sequence: CAWSSRGSEQLRKLFF.

The J gene is TRBJ2-1, the V gene TRBV3-1 (or the pseudogene TRBV3-2); D is perhaps TRBD2 (6 bases). Germline V gives CDR1 LGHDT, CDR2 YNNKEL (reference sequence). Trimming left V 1 base short and J 4 bases short, with 17 bases between. This CDR3 has 17 residues. Here the CDR3 reads CASSQVRELAWYNEQFF. The CDR3 DNA reads TGTGCCAGCAGCCAAGTGAGGGAGCTAGCGTGGTACAATGAGCAGTTCTTC.

The chain carries TRBV2 and TRBJ1-5; a possible D gene is TRBD1 (5 bases). Germline V CDR1 and CDR2: SNHLY, FYNNEI. This CDR3 has 15 residues. Deletions cut 5 bases from V and 1 base from J, with 12 bases between. Here the CDR3 reads CASSRQGDSNQPQHF. CDR3 coding DNA: TGTGCCAGCAGTCGGCAGGGCGACAGCAATCAGCCCCAGCATTTT. The full variable domain, completed using reference TRBV2 and TRBJ1-5, is EPEVTQTPSHQVTQMGQEVILRCVPISNHLYFYWYRQILGQKVEFLVSFYNNEISEKSEIFDDQFSVERPDGSNFTLKIRSTKLEDSAMYFCASSRQGDSNQPQHFGDGTRLSIL.

The gene calls are TRBV7-9 and TRBJ1-2, with D unresolved. The CDR3 sequence is 13 residues long. Looked up from germline, CDR1 is SEHNR and CDR2 is FQNEAQ (reference sequence). V lost 1 base and J lost 5, with 8 bases in between. In DNA form, the CDR3 reads TGTGCCAGCAGCTTAGACTCGAGGTATGGCTACACCTTC. Amino acid sequence: CASSLDSRYGYTF.